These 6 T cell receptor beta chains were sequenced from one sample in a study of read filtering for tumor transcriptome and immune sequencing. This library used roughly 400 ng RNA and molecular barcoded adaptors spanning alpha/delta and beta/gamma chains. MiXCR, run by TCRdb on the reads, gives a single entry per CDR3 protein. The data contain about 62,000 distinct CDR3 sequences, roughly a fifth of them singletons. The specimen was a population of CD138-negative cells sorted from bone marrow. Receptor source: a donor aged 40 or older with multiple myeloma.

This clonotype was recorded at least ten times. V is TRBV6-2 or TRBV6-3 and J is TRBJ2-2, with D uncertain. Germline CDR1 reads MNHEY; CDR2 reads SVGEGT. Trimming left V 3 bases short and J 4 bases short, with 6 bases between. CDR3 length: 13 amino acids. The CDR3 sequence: CASSYVLTGELFF. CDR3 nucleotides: TGTGCCAGCAGTTATGTGCTCACCGGGGAGCTGTTTTTT.

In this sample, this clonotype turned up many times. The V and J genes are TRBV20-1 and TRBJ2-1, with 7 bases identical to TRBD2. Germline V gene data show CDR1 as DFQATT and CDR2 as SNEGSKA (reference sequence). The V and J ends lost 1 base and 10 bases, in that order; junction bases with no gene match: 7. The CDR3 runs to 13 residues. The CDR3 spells CSARGRETREQFF. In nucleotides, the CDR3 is TGCAGTGCTAGAGGGCGGGAGACGAGGGAGCAGTTCTTC.

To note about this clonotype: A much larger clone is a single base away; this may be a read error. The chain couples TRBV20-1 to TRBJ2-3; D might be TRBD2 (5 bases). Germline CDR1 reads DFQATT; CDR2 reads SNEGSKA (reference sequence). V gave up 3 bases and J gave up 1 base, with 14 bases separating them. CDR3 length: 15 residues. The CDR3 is CSASLGVDGTDTQYF. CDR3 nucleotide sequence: TGCAGTGCTAGCCTGGGAGTCGACGGCACAGATACGCAGTATTTT.

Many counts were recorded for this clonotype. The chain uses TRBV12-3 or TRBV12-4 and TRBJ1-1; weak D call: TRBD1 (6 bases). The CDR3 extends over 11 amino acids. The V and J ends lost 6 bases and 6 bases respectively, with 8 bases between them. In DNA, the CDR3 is TGTGCCAGCAGCGACAGGTCTGAAGCTTTCTTT. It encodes CASSDRSEAFF.

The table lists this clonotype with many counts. Written as DNA, the CDR3 is TGTGCCAGCAGCTTCGGACAGGGAAACTACGAGCAGTACTTC. Protein product: CASSFGQGNYEQYF. V usage is TRBV11-2 and J usage is TRBJ2-7; 8 bases fit TRBD1. V trimming: 3 bases; J trimming: 3 bases; junction bases outside the gene matches: 4. This CDR3 contains 14 residues. Germline V gene data show CDR1 as SGHAT and CDR2 as FQNNGV.

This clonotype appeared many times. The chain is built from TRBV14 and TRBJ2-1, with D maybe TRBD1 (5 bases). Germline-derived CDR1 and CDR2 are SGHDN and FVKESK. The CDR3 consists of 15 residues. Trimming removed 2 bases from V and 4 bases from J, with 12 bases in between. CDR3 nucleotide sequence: TGTGCCAGCAGCCAATGGGGCCAGACATACAATGAGCAGTTCTTC. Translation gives CASSQWGQTYNEQFF.